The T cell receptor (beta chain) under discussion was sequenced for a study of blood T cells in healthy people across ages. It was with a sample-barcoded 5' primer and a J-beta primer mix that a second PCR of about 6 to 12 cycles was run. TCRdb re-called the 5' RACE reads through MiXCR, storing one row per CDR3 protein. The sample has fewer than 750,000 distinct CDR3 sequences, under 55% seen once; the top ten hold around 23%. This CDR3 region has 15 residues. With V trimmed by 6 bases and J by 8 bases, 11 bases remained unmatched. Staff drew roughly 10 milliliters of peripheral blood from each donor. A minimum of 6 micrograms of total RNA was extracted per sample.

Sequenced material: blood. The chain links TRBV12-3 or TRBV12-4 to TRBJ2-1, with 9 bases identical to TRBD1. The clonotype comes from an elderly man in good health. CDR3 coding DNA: TGTGCCAGCAGCCCCCCGGGACAGGGTGAACATGAGCAGTTCTTC. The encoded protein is CASSPPGQGEHEQFF.